Given below is one T cell receptor beta chain in context. It was with 60 Vbeta and 13 Jbeta primers that the PCR ran. Generated by immunoSEQ multiplex PCR, the TCRdb table keeps only in-frame clones and is missing some. The repertoire holds 99,000 or so clones, with 76% as singletons. With 5 bases removed from V and 2 bases from J, the gap between germline ends came to 9 bases. Germline assignment: CDR1 MNHEY and CDR2 SMNVEV (reference sequence). The length of the CDR3 is 13 residues. These data belong to a study of cytomegalovirus exposure and HLA in healthy donors. This TCR was recovered from a man aged 40-50 years in good health and CMV-seropositive. The V and J genes are TRBV27 and TRBJ2-5; D gene ambiguous. Sequencing was carried out using PBMCs. The CDR3 here is CASSGEHQETQYF. In DNA form, the CDR3 reads TGTGCCAGCAGTGGAGAGCATCAAGAGACCCAGTACTTC.